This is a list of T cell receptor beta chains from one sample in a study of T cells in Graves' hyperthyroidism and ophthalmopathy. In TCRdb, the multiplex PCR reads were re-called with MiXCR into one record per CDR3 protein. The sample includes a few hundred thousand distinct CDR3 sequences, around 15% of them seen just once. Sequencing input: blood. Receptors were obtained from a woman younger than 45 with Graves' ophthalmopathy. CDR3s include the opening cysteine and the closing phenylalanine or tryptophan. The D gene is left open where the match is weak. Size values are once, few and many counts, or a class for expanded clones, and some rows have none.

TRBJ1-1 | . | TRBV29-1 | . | TGCAGCGTTAGGAGATCGGTGAACACTGAAGCTTTCTTT | CSVRRSVNTEAFF
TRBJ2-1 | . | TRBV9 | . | TGTGCCAGCAGCCCCCGCGGTGATTACAATGAGCAGTTCTTC | CASSPRGDYNEQFF
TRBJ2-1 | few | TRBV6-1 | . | TGTGCCAGCATCTCGTCGGGGGGCTTAGGCAATGAGCAGTTCTTC | CASISSGGLGNEQFF
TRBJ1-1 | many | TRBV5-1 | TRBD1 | TGCGCCAGCAGGGTGGACAGGGGGGACACTGAAGCTTTCTTT | CASRVDRGDTEAFF
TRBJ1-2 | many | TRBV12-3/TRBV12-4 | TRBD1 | TGTGCCAGCAGCTTGACAGGGGAGGATGGCTACACCTTC | CASSLTGEDGYTF
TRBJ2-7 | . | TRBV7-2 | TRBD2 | TGTGCCAGCAGCTCCGCAGGACTAGCGGGCCCGTACGAGCAGTACTTC | CASSSAGLAGPYEQYF
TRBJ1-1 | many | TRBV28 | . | TGTGCCAGCAGTGGGGCGACCCCCGAAGCTTTCTTT | CASSGATPEAFF
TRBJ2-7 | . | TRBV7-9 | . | TGTGCCAGCAGCCGAGGGGGTGTAGGTCCGGACGAGCAGTACTTC | CASSRGGVGPDEQYF
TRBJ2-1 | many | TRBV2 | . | TGTGCCAGCAGCCGGGACCAGCACAATGAGCAGTTCTTC | CASSRDQHNEQFF
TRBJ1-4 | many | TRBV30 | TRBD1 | TGTGCCTGGAGTGTCATCAGGGGGTGGAGAGAAAAACTGTTTTTT | CAWSVIRGWREKLFF
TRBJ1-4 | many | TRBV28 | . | TGTGCCAGCAGTTTAGAGTCAGGGGCCCGACTAGGTGAAAAACTGTTTTTT | CASSLESGARLGEKLFF
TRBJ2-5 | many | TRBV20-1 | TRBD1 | TGCAGTGCTACACCAAGGACAGGGTGGGAGACCCAGTACTTC | CSATPRTGWETQYF